The rows below give T cell receptor beta chains drawn from one sample of a study of T cells in Graves' hyperthyroidism and ophthalmopathy. A single record per CDR3 protein comes from TCRdb applying MiXCR to the multiplex PCR reads. This table has hundreds of thousands of distinct CDR3 sequences, around 16% appearing once. The specimen was blood. The receptors derive from a woman aged 25 to 45 with Graves' hyperthyroidism. CDR3s include the opening cysteine and the closing phenylalanine or tryptophan. D genes are given only for firm matches. Part of the rows lack a size; the others show once, few, many or a class for expanded clones.

d_call	clone_size	v_call	j_call	cdr3_aa	cdr3_nt
-	many	TRBV13	TRBJ2-5	CASSLGPGETQYF	TGTGCCAGCAGCTTGGGACCAGGAGAGACCCAGTACTTC
-	few	TRBV19	TRBJ1-5	CASSIRSSSESNQPQHF	TGTGCCAGTAGTATTAGGTCGTCATCCGAAAGCAATCAGCCCCAGCATTTT
-	-	TRBV11-1	TRBJ1-1	CATAPVKGNTEAFF	TGTGCCACCGCCCCGGTGAAGGGGAACACTGAAGCTTTCTTT
-	few	TRBV28	TRBJ2-1	CASSFSGQVGTMSPFF	TGTGCCAGCAGTTTTAGTGGACAAGTGGGAACAATGAGTCCGTTCTTC
TRBD2	many	TRBV30	TRBJ2-5	CAWRRAGGPDETQYF	TGTGCCTGGAGACGAGCGGGAGGGCCGGACGAGACCCAGTACTTC
-	few	TRBV18	TRBJ2-5	CASSRSGDQETQYF	TGTGCCAGCTCACGTTCAGGAGACCAAGAGACCCAGTACTTC
-	-	TRBV7-3	TRBJ2-3	CASSLSWGRGDTQYF	TGTGCCAGCAGCTTAAGTTGGGGGCGCGGAGATACGCAGTATTTT
-	many	TRBV28	TRBJ2-7	CASSLLDAEQYF	TGTGCCAGCAGCCTCCTGGACGCGGAGCAGTACTTC
-	many	TRBV5-1	TRBJ1-1	CASSAPTGMNTEAFF	TGCGCCAGCAGCGCCCCCACCGGGATGAACACTGAAGCTTTCTTT
-	many	TRBV5-1	TRBJ2-7	CASSWTGGVYEQYF	TGCGCCAGCAGCTGGACCGGGGGAGTCTACGAGCAGTACTTC
TRBD1	many	TRBV28	TRBJ2-3	CASSPGTGYIDTQYF	TGTGCCAGCAGTCCCGGGACAGGGTACATAGATACGCAGTATTTT
-	many	TRBV18	TRBJ1-1	CASSESPDTNTEAFF	TGTGCCAGCTCAGAGTCACCAGACACGAACACTGAAGCTTTCTTT
-	-	TRBV4-2	TRBJ1-5	CASSQDRVPNQPQHF	TGTGCCAGCAGCCAAGACAGGGTTCCCAATCAGCCCCAGCATTTT
TRBD2	few	TRBV12-3/TRBV12-4	TRBJ2-1	CASSELAGASKAHEQFF	TGTGCCAGCAGTGAACTAGCGGGAGCCTCTAAGGCACATGAGCAGTTCTTC
-	many	TRBV28	TRBJ2-3	CASSLGVITDTQYF	TGTGCCAGCAGTCTAGGGGTGATTACAGATACGCAGTATTTT
TRBD1	-	TRBV6-2/TRBV6-3	TRBJ1-5	CASRDREYQPQHF	TGTGCCAGCAGGGACAGGGAGTACCAGCCCCAGCATTTT
-	-	TRBV7-2	TRBJ1-4	CASSPLGGPNEKLFF	TGTGCCAGCAGCCCACTGGGGGGACCTAATGAAAAACTGTTTTTT
TRBD1	-	TRBV18	TRBJ2-5	CASSPPGTGGLETQYF	TGTGCCAGCTCACCTCCAGGGACAGGGGGCCTGGAGACCCAGTACTTC
-	many	TRBV3-1	TRBJ2-2	CASSQDTGELFF	TGTGCCAGCAGCCAAGACACCGGGGAGCTGTTTTTT
-	many	TRBV7-9	TRBJ2-3	CASSPVAVDTDTQYF	TGTGCCAGCAGCCCAGTTGCGGTTGACACAGATACGCAGTATTTT
-	-	TRBV13	TRBJ1-5	CASSLGRHSNQPQHF	TGTGCCAGCAGCTTAGGTAGACATAGCAATCAGCCCCAGCATTTT
-	-	TRBV12-5	TRBJ2-1	CASGLVLGGSSYNEQFF	TGTGCTAGTGGTTTGGTTCTCGGTGGAAGCTCCTACAATGAGCAGTTCTTC
-	-	TRBV18	TRBJ2-7	CASSPSGASISYEQYF	TGTGCCAGCTCACCATCAGGGGCCTCCATCTCCTACGAGCAGTACTTC
-	-	TRBV10-2	TRBJ2-5	CASSDIEETQYF	TGCGCCAGCAGTGATATTGAGGAGACCCAGTACTTC
-	many	TRBV11-2	TRBJ2-7	CASSSVNEQYF	TGTGCCAGCAGCTCCGTGAACGAGCAGTACTTC
-	few	TRBV2	TRBJ2-3	CAGRPHGGPDTQYF	TGTGCCGGCAGGCCTCATGGGGGCCCAGATACGCAGTATTTT
TRBD2	-	TRBV12-3/TRBV12-4	TRBJ2-5	CASSSPSGRGGTQYF	TGTGCCAGCAGTTCCCCTAGCGGGAGGGGGGGGACCCAGTACTTC
-	many	TRBV5-1	TRBJ1-2	CASSPEGGLSYTF	TGCGCCAGCAGCCCGGAAGGGGGTCTGAGCTACACCTTC
-	few	TRBV25-1	TRBJ1-3	CASSEYMGLQGQSGNTIYF	TGTGCCAGCAGTGAATATATGGGGCTCCAGGGTCAATCCGGAAACACCATATATTTT
-	-	TRBV3-1	TRBJ2-2	CASSRSRVPGELFF	TGTGCCAGCAGCCGTTCCAGGGTCCCCGGGGAGCTGTTTTTT
-	few	TRBV12-3/TRBV12-4	TRBJ1-2	CASRQWGLSYGYTF	TGTGCCAGCAGGCAATGGGGTTTGAGCTATGGCTACACCTTC
TRBD1	many	TRBV2	TRBJ2-4	CASGQAEIKNIQYF	TGTGCCAGCGGACAGGCCGAAATTAAAAACATTCAGTACTTC
TRBD1	many	TRBV7-2	TRBJ1-2	CASSLDRGPRFTF	TGTGCCAGCAGCTTAGACAGGGGTCCGAGGTTCACCTTC
TRBD2	many	TRBV7-2	TRBJ2-3	CASSPNLAGPGSTDTQYF	TGTGCCAGCAGCCCGAACCTAGCGGGCCCGGGAAGCACAGATACGCAGTATTTT
TRBD2	-	TRBV9	TRBJ2-3	CASSGSGRGGTDTQYF	TGTGCCAGCAGCGGTAGCGGGAGAGGGGGCACAGATACGCAGTATTTT
TRBD1	many	TRBV12-3/TRBV12-4	TRBJ1-3	CASSDRAKGSGNTIYF	TGTGCCAGCAGCGACAGGGCGAAAGGATCTGGAAACACCATATATTTT
TRBD1	many	TRBV12-3/TRBV12-4	TRBJ1-2	CASSRTGGAGYTF	TGTGCCAGCAGCCGGACAGGGGGCGCTGGCTACACCTTC
TRBD1	few	TRBV19	TRBJ2-6	CASRTQGAASGANVLTF	TGTGCCAGTAGGACACAGGGGGCAGCTTCTGGGGCCAACGTCCTGACTTTC
-	many	TRBV7-2	TRBJ1-2	CASSFGGPDYGYTF	TGTGCCAGCAGCTTCGGGGGCCCCGACTATGGCTACACCTTC
-	many	TRBV28	TRBJ2-3	CASDDRPQGPDTQYF	TGTGCCAGCGACGACCGACCCCAGGGGCCAGATACGCAGTATTTT
-	many	TRBV2	TRBJ1-5	CASSGGQSWGQPQHF	TGTGCCAGCAGTGGGGGCCAAAGCTGGGGGCAGCCCCAGCATTTT
TRBD1	many	TRBV12-3/TRBV12-4	TRBJ1-1	CASSLKGQGASEAFF	TGTGCCAGCAGTTTAAAGGGACAGGGGGCTTCTGAAGCTTTCTTT
-	-	TRBV7-6	TRBJ2-7	CASSLELAGSPYEQYF	TGTGCCAGCAGCTTAGAATTGGCGGGATCCCCCTACGAGCAGTACTTC
TRBD1	-	TRBV7-9	TRBJ2-3	CASSLLQGPHTDTQYF	TGTGCCAGCAGCTTGCTACAGGGGCCCCACACAGATACGCAGTATTTT
TRBD2	-	TRBV9	TRBJ2-3	CASSTLAGGKTDTQYF	TGTGCCAGCAGTACACTAGCGGGAGGGAAGACAGATACGCAGTATTTT
TRBD2	many	TRBV5-1	TRBJ2-1	CASSGGTSGYNEQFF	TGCGCCAGCAGCGGAGGGACTAGCGGTTACAATGAGCAGTTCTTC
TRBD2	many	TRBV28	TRBJ2-1	CASTSWTSGYNEQFF	TGTGCCAGCACCTCCTGGACTAGCGGGTACAATGAGCAGTTCTTC
-	-	TRBV28	TRBJ1-5	CACSRGGNQPQHF	TGTGCTTGTTCCAGGGGCGGCAATCAGCCCCAGCATTTT
TRBD1	few	TRBV18	TRBJ2-1	CASSYLRDRGQYEQFF	TGTGCCAGCAGTTACCTCCGGGACAGGGGGCAGTATGAGCAGTTCTTC
TRBD2	few	TRBV12-5	TRBJ2-7	CASGSSGRAYEQYF	TGTGCTAGTGGCTCTAGCGGGAGGGCCTACGAGCAGTACTTC
TRBD2	many	TRBV7-8	TRBJ2-1	CASTNRWPSGKVDEQFF	TGTGCCAGCACTAATAGGTGGCCTAGCGGGAAAGTGGATGAGCAGTTCTTC
TRBD1	many	TRBV7-2	TRBJ2-1	CASSLATGQGKGQFF	TGTGCCAGCAGCTTAGCCACGGGACAGGGTAAGGGACAGTTCTTC
-	few	TRBV15	TRBJ1-5	CATSREGGFYQPQHF	TGTGCCACCAGCAGAGAGGGGGGTTTCTATCAGCCCCAGCATTTT
TRBD1	many	TRBV28	TRBJ1-5	CASSNYGQGVGNQPQHF	TGTGCCAGCAGTAATTACGGGCAGGGGGTAGGAAATCAGCCCCAGCATTTT
-	many	TRBV11-2	TRBJ2-3	CASTWDLSTDTQYF	TGTGCCAGCACCTGGGACCTAAGCACAGATACGCAGTATTTT